This passage covers 24 T cell receptor beta chains from one sample sequenced in a study of radiotherapy plus CTLA-4 blockade in lung cancer. Assay: immunoSEQ multiplex PCR; the TCRdb copy retains only in-frame clones and omits some. Seen here are more than 95,000 clones, 78% observed once, and the top ten hold approximately 5.2%. The sample consisted of peripheral blood, taken from a patient treated with radiotherapy plus ipilimumab. The source is a human donor with non-small cell lung cancer who had a partial response to radiotherapy plus ipilimumab.

V usage is TRBV5-1 and J usage is TRBJ2-3, with a possible D match to TRBD1 (5 bases). Germline V gene lookup returns CDR1 SGHRS and CDR2 YFSETQ. The CDR3 covers 13 residues. Deletions cut 5 bases from V and 0 bases from J, with 7 bases between. The CDR3 DNA follows: TGCGCCAGCAGACAGGACAGCACAGATACGCAGTATTTT. Protein: CASRQDSTDTQYF. Variable domain in full (rest from reference TRBV5-1 and TRBJ2-3): KAGVTQTPRYLIKTRGQQVTLSCSPISGHRSVSWYQQTPGQGLQFLFEYFSETQRNKGNFPGRFSGRQFSNSRSEMNVSTLELGDSALYLCASRQDSTDTQYFGPGTRLTVL.

The rearrangement uses TRBV7-8 and TRBJ1-1, with 8 bases matching TRBD1. Germline V CDR1 and CDR2: SGHVS, FQNEAQ. The J segment lost 5 bases and the V segment lost 4 bases, leaving 9 bases of the junction unmatched. The CDR3 spans 15 residues. The CDR3 loop reads CASSSYRGDWTEAFF. The CDR3 DNA reads as TGTGCCAGCAGCTCCTACAGGGGGGACTGGACTGAAGCTTTCTTT.

The chain is built from TRBV6-5 and TRBJ2-2; D possibly corresponds to TRBD1 (6 bases). CDR1 is MNHEY and CDR2 is SVGAGI in the germline V gene. The CDR3 length is 13 residues. V was clipped by 2 bases and J by 8 bases, with 9 bases between them. CDR3 residues: CASSYLQGGELFF. CDR3 nucleotides: TGTGCCAGCAGTTACCTACAGGGTGGGGAGCTGTTTTTT.

The rearrangement joins TRBV5-1 to TRBJ2-7, with D possibly TRBD1 on 5 matching bases. The CDR3 runs to 14 residues. Germline V CDR1 and CDR2: SGHRS, YFSETQ. V dropped 0 bases and J dropped 1 base, with 8 bases sitting between them. CDR3 nucleotides: TGCGCCAGCAGCTTGGGGGGCGTTTCCTACGAGCAGTACTTC. Its protein product is CASSLGGVSYEQYF. The complete variable domain, with remaining parts taken from reference TRBV5-1 and TRBJ2-7, reads KAGVTQTPRYLIKTRGQQVTLSCSPISGHRSVSWYQQTPGQGLQFLFEYFSETQRNKGNFPGRFSGRQFSNSRSEMNVSTLELGDSALYLCASSLGGVSYEQYFGPGTRLTVT.

The V call is TRBV11-1, the J call TRBJ2-7; D assignment may be TRBD1 or TRBD2 (6 bases each). Deletions cut 5 bases from V and 4 bases from J, with 12 bases between. There are 13 residues in the CDR3. CDR1 and CDR2 (germline): SGHAT, FQDESV (reference sequence). CDR3 bases: TGTGCCAGCAGCCTAGGAGGGGGTTACGAGCAGTACTTC. Protein product: CASSLGGGYEQYF.

The CDR3 sequence: CASWAGSYGYTF. CDR3 DNA sequence: TGTGCCAGCTGGGCAGGAAGCTATGGCTACACCTTC. The V and J genes are TRBV28 and TRBJ1-2; D uncertain. V was trimmed by 8 bases and J by 4 bases, leaving 11 bases between them. This CDR3 has 12 amino acids. In germline, CDR1 is MDHEN, CDR2 SYDVKM.

The rearrangement links TRBV6-5 to TRBJ2-3, with 12 nucleotides matching TRBD2. This CDR3 spans 15 amino acids. The V gene's germline CDR1 is MNHEY and CDR2 SVGAGI. Trimming at V came to 5 bases and at J to 5 bases, leaving 5 bases not matched to a gene. CDR3 sequence reads: CASSRTSGIIDTQYF. CDR3 sequence (DNA): TGTGCCAGCAGTCGGACTAGCGGGATTATAGATACGCAGTATTTT.

As concerns this clone: The junction and the germline gene differ at one end; a read error may be behind it. The chain uses TRBV4-3 and TRBJ2-1; the match to TRBD2 covers 11 bases. Germline-derived CDR1 and CDR2 are LGHNA and YSLEER. The CDR3 extends over 17 amino acids. This CDR3 reads CASSPRTSGQVGNGQFF. The CDR3, as DNA: TGCGCCAGCAGCCCCCGGACTAGCGGGCAAGTTGGCAATGGGCAGTTCTTC.

V and J are TRBV19 and TRBJ1-2, with 9 bases identical to TRBD1. The trim removed 3 bases at V and 9 bases at J, leaving 8 bases unmatched. This CDR3 region has 14 residues. From germline, CDR1 is LNHDA and CDR2 SQIVND (reference sequence). The CDR3 here is CASSITGGGYSYTF. The CDR3 coding sequence is TGTGCCAGTAGTATCACAGGGGGCGGATATAGCTACACCTTC.

This clone has just one count. J is TRBJ2-2 and V is TRBV5-1, with TRBD1 matching over 10 bases. Trimming removed 4 bases from V and 5 bases from J; junction bases left unmatched: 8. Germline CDR1 and CDR2: SGHRS and YFSETQ. This CDR3 is 16 amino acids long. The CDR3 DNA is TGCGCCAGCAGCCCTACCGGGACAGGGGTTACCGGGGAGCTGTTTTTT. Amino acid sequence: CASSPTGTGVTGELFF. The whole variable domain, remainder taken from reference TRBV5-1 and TRBJ2-2, is KAGVTQTPRYLIKTRGQQVTLSCSPISGHRSVSWYQQTPGQGLQFLFEYFSETQRNKGNFPGRFSGRQFSNSRSEMNVSTLELGDSALYLCASSPTGTGVTGELFFGEGSRLTVL.

This chain joins TRBV6-5 and TRBJ1-1; D ambiguous. Trimming cost V 7 bases and J 3 bases, with 6 bases left between them. CDR1 is MNHEY, CDR2 SVGAGI, per germline. The CDR3 is 11 residues long. The CDR3 DNA sequence: TGTGCCAGCACCAAATACACTGAAGCTTTCTTT. Translation gives CASTKYTEAFF.

The chain combines TRBV30 with TRBJ1-1; D is unresolved. Trimming pared 8 bases from V and 0 bases from J, leaving 22 bases between. Germline V gives CDR1 GTSNPN, CDR2 SVGIG (reference sequence). The CDR3 length is 16 residues. The CDR3 loop is CAGNRRAKFMNTEAFF. The CDR3 nucleotides are TGTGCCGGGAACCGGAGAGCAAAATTCATGAACACTGAAGCTTTCTTT.

This chain connects TRBV7-3 to TRBJ2-1, with 14 bases fitting TRBD2. Germline V gene lookup returns CDR1 SGHTA and CDR2 FQGTGA. The CDR3 has 15 residues. After removal of 5 bases from V and 8 bases from J, the junction contained 5 bases not matched to a gene. DNA for the CDR3: TGTGCCAGCAGCCTTCAGACTAGCGGGAGGGATGAGCAGTTCTTC. It is translated as CASSLQTSGRDEQFF.

This chain connects TRBV21-1 to TRBJ2-7; whether TRBD2, the table's D call, matches the DNA was not checked. TRBV21-1 constitutes a pseudogene. The CDR3 loop spans 15 amino acids. CDR3 nucleotide sequence: TGTGCCAGCAGCACCTCCCCGGGACTAGCCGACGAGCAGTACTTC. This encodes CASSTSPGLADEQYF.

This clone was counted once. V and J are TRBV5-4 and TRBJ2-7; the match to TRBD2 covers 7 bases. Looked up from germline, CDR1 is SGHNT and CDR2 is YYREEE (reference sequence). CDR3 length: 16 residues. The ends lost 4 bases at V and 5 bases at J; junction bases unmatched: 15. CDR3 sequence reads: CASSGGRAGKGDEQYF. In DNA form, the CDR3 reads TGTGCCAGCAGCGGGGGGAGGGCGGGAAAAGGCGACGAGCAGTACTTC. Full variable domain (remainder filled in from reference TRBV5-4 and TRBJ2-7): ETGVTQSPTHLIKTRGQQVTLRCSSQSGHNTVSWYQQALGQGPQFIFQYYREEENGRGNFPPRFSGLQFPNYSSELNVNALELDDSALYLCASSGGRAGKGDEQYFGPGTRLTVT.

The chain uses TRBV6-1 and TRBJ1-2, with 7 bases lining up with TRBD1. The trim removed 10 bases at V and 0 bases at J, leaving 8 bases unmatched. CDR1 and CDR2 (germline): MNHNS, SASEGT. The CDR3 has 14 amino acids. This CDR3 reads CAITTGLTNYGYTF. Here the CDR3 DNA reads TGTGCCATTACGACAGGGTTAACTAACTATGGCTACACCTTC.

The V gene is TRBV6-1, the J gene TRBJ1-4; D gene uncertain. Germline CDR1 MNHNS, CDR2 SASEGT. The V and J ends lost 2 bases and 4 bases respectively, with 17 bases between them. The CDR3 covers 17 residues. In nucleotides, the CDR3 is TGTGCCAGCAGTGAACTGGGATGGGAGGGAAGTAATGAAAAACTGTTTTTT. It codes for CASSELGWEGSNEKLFF.

The genes are TRBV5-1 and TRBJ2-7; no clear D gene. Trimming cost V 0 bases and J 3 bases, with 7 bases left between them. Per germline, CDR1 SGHRS and CDR2 YFSETQ. The CDR3 contains 13 residues. The CDR3: CASSLASGYEQYV. CDR3 DNA: TGCGCCAGCAGCTTGGCCTCAGGCTACGAGCAGTACGTC.

The chain combines TRBV15 with TRBJ1-1; D is perhaps TRBD1 (6 bases). The CDR3 consists of 15 residues. Looked up from germline, CDR1 is LNHNV and CDR2 is YYDKDF (reference sequence). V was clipped by 5 bases and J by 3 bases, with 16 bases between them. This CDR3 reads CATSWGGGGDTEAFF. The CDR3 DNA sequence: TGTGCCACCAGCTGGGGCGGGGGCGGTGACACTGAAGCTTTCTTT. The variable domain in full, completed from reference TRBV15 and TRBJ1-1, reads DAMVIQNPRYQVTQFGKPVTLSCSQTLNHNVMYWYQQKSSQAPKLLFHYYDKDFNNEADTPDNFQSRRPNTSFCFLDIRSPGLGDTAMYLCATSWGGGGDTEAFFGQGTRLTVV.

This clone was detected only once. The J gene is TRBJ1-2, the V gene TRBV30; 7 nucleotides agree with TRBD1. Germline CDR1 GTSNPN, CDR2 SVGIG (reference sequence). Germline trimming cut 4 bases from V and 4 bases from J; bases unmatched to any gene: 3. The CDR3 is 12 residues long. The CDR3 DNA reads as TGTGCCTGGAACAGGGGTAGCTATGGCTACACCTTC. Amino acid sequence: CAWNRGSYGYTF.

V usage is TRBV28 and J usage is TRBJ1-4; D remains unclear. Germline CDR1 is MDHEN and CDR2 is SYDVKM. V shed 1 base and J shed 0 bases, with 15 bases lying between them. The CDR3 consists of 18 residues. The CDR3 loop is CASSLSGFGVTTNEKLFF. The CDR3 DNA reads as TGTGCCAGCAGTTTATCGGGTTTCGGGGTCACAACTAATGAAAAACTGTTTTTT.

V and J are TRBV28 and TRBJ2-7; tentatively, D is TRBD2 (6 bases). Germline V gives CDR1 MDHEN, CDR2 SYDVKM. The CDR3 is made up of 15 amino acids. V lost 7 bases to trimming and J lost 1 base, with 17 bases between them. DNA for the CDR3: TGTGCCAGCACCCTCAGTGGTCTAGCGTCCTACGAGCAGTACTTC. This sequence encodes CASTLSGLASYEQYF.

The chain carries TRBV7-2 and TRBJ1-1; no clear D gene. V was cut by 5 bases and J by 1 base, with 11 bases left in between. CDR3 size: 14 residues. Germline values: CDR1 SGHTA, CDR2 FQGNSA. The CDR3 spells CASSESNWNTEAFF. Written as DNA, the CDR3 is TGTGCCAGCAGCGAGTCGAATTGGAACACTGAAGCTTTCTTT. The full variable domain, completed using reference TRBV7-2 and TRBJ1-1, is GAGVSQSPSNKVTEKGKDVELRCDPISGHTALYWYRQSLGQGLEFLIYFQGNSAPDKSGLPSDRFSAERTGGSVSTLTIQRTQQEDSAVYLCASSESNWNTEAFFGQGTRLTVV.

The chain joins TRBV4-1 to TRBJ2-2; tentative D call: TRBD1 (5 bases). Germline CDR1 and CDR2: MGHRA and YSYEKL. The V and J ends lost 0 bases and 3 bases respectively, with 5 bases between them. The CDR3 is 14 amino acids. The CDR3 loop is CASSQEGHTGELFF. CDR3 DNA: TGCGCCAGCAGCCAAGAGGGGCACACCGGGGAGCTGTTTTTT.